A single sample is the source of the 23 T cell receptor beta chains below, sequenced in a study of blood T cell repertoires in COVID-19. The protocol was immunoSEQ multiplex PCR, while the TCRdb copy is restricted to in-frame clones and leaves out a portion. The sample contains approximately 440,000 clones, 87% of which appear only once. Specimen: PBMCs or T cells enriched from blood (not recorded which). The receptors stem from a woman younger than 35 who had recovered from COVID-19.

The table lists this clone with a count of one. The chain is built from TRBV28 and TRBJ2-7; TRBD1 agrees at 7 bases. This CDR3 region has 16 residues. Germline V gene sequence: CDR1 MDHEN, CDR2 SYDVKM. The CDR3 sequence is CATMPAPGQSFYEQYF. DNA for the CDR3: TGTGCTACGATGCCTGCACCGGGACAGTCTTTCTACGAGCAGTACTTC. The entire variable domain, with the rest obtained from reference TRBV28 and TRBJ2-7, is as follows: DVKVTQSSRYLVKRTGEKVFLECVQDMDHENMFWYRQDPGLGLRLIYFSYDVKMKEKGDIPEGYSVSREKKERFSLILESASTNQTSMYLCATMPAPGQSFYEQYFGPGTRLTVT.

V gene TRBV7-2 combines with J gene TRBJ1-5, with 8 positions matching TRBD1. Germline V gene sequence: CDR1 SGHTA, CDR2 FQGNSA. The V gene end was trimmed by 5 bases and the J gene end by 5 bases; junction bases not matched to a gene: 8. The CDR3 is 15 amino acids. The chain's CDR3 is CASSTGTGDYQPQHF. CDR3 in DNA: TGTGCCAGCAGCACCGGGACAGGTGATTATCAGCCCCAGCATTTT.

The rearrangement links TRBV5-1 to TRBJ2-1; 10 bases are a match to TRBD2. The germline V gene has CDR1 SGHRS and CDR2 YFSETQ. This CDR3 is 15 amino acids long. The V segment lost 4 bases and the J segment 4 bases; nucleotides outside the gene matches: 5. CDR3 DNA sequence: TGCGCCAGCAGCCCTAGCGGGGGAGATTACAATGAGCAGTTCTTC. Amino acids: CASSPSGGDYNEQFF.

V and J are TRBV3-1 (or the pseudogene TRBV3-2) and TRBJ2-7, with D unresolved. V was clipped by 4 bases and J by 3 bases, with 7 bases between them. The germline gives CDR1 LGHDT, CDR2 YNNKEL (reference sequence). CDR3 length: 12 residues. The CDR3 coding sequence is TGTGCCAGCAGCCTCCTAGACTACGAGCAGTACTTC. Amino acid sequence: CASSLLDYEQYF.

The chain is built from TRBV15 and TRBJ2-5, with 8 bases matching TRBD1. This CDR3 has 16 residues. V shed 0 bases, J shed 5 bases, and the junction held 8 bases outside the gene matches. Germline V CDR1 and CDR2: LNHNV, YYDKDF (reference sequence). The DNA of the CDR3 is TGTGCCACCAGCAGAGAGAGAGGACAGGGATGGGAGACCCAGTACTTC. It codes for CATSRERGQGWETQYF.

The V gene is TRBV6-1, the J gene TRBJ2-3; 10 bases line up with TRBD2. This CDR3 spans 16 amino acids. J gave up 5 bases and V 4 bases, and 9 bases lay outside the gene matches. Germline V gene sequence: CDR1 MNHNS, CDR2 SASEGT. CDR3 sequence reads: CASSVSPAGGLDTQYF. CDR3 DNA sequence: TGTGCCAGCAGTGTGTCCCCAGCGGGGGGGCTAGATACGCAGTATTTT.

J is TRBJ2-7 and V is TRBV5-5; 8 nucleotides line up with TRBD2. The CDR3 covers 16 residues. V lost 4 bases and J lost 4; bases outside the gene matches: 13. Per the germline V gene, CDR1 is SGHKS and CDR2 is YYEKEE (reference sequence). This chain's CDR3 is CASSPLAGGIEYEQYF. The CDR3 coding sequence is TGTGCCAGCAGCCCGCTTGCGGGGGGCATAGAATACGAGCAGTACTTC.

V gene TRBV4-2 combines with J gene TRBJ1-1, with D tentatively TRBD1 (6 bases). CDR3 length equals 15 residues. CDR1 is LGHNA and CDR2 is YNFKEQ in the germline V gene. Deletions cut 0 bases from V and 4 bases from J, with 12 bases between. CDR3 nucleotides: TGTGCCAGCAGCCAAGATCGACAGGTAGGCACTGAAGCTTTCTTT. Residues: CASSQDRQVGTEAFF.

V usage is TRBV3-1 (or the pseudogene TRBV3-2) and J usage is TRBJ1-1, with D unresolved. The V end was cut by 4 bases, the J end by 1 base, with 13 bases between. The CDR3 covers 15 residues. CDR1 and CDR2 from the germline V gene are LGHDT and YNNKEL (reference sequence). CDR3 region: CASSLSPAGNTEAFF. CDR3 DNA: TGTGCCAGCAGCCTATCCCCCGCAGGGAACACTGAAGCTTTCTTT.

This chain joins TRBV7-9 and TRBJ1-5; no clear D. Germline CDR1 and CDR2: SEHNR and FQNEAQ (reference sequence). The CDR3 contains 14 residues. V lost 3 bases, J lost 7 bases, and 13 bases lay in between. CDR3 loop: CASSLGRTGQPQHF. The CDR3 bases are TGTGCCAGCAGCTTGGGCAGGACTGGGCAGCCCCAGCATTTT.

This clone showed up just once. CDR3 DNA: TGTGCCAGCAGCTTCGGACAGGGGCTTGATGAAAAACTGTTTTTT. Protein product: CASSFGQGLDEKLFF. The rearrangement uses TRBV5-4 and TRBJ1-4; TRBD1 matches 9 bases. Losses at the gene ends were 2 bases for V and 6 bases for J; bases not matched to a gene: 5. The CDR3 covers 15 residues. Germline V gene lookup returns CDR1 SGHNT and CDR2 YYREEE (reference sequence). Full variable domain (outside the CDR3, taken from reference TRBV5-4 and TRBJ1-4): ETGVTQSPTHLIKTRGQQVTLRCSSQSGHNTVSWYQQALGQGPQFIFQYYREEENGRGNFPPRFSGLQFPNYSSELNVNALELDDSALYLCASSFGQGLDEKLFFGSGTQLSVL.

The genes are TRBV30 and TRBJ1-4; D is perhaps TRBD1 (5 bases). The CDR3 is 14 residues long. The V end was cut by 5 bases, the J end by 3 bases, with 13 bases between. Germline values: CDR1 GTSNPN, CDR2 SVGIG (reference sequence). The CDR3 DNA reads as TGTGCCTGGTCTTTAAGGGGCGCTAATGAAAAACTGTTTTTT. It translates to CAWSLRGANEKLFF. The full variable domain, with the rest looked up from reference TRBV30 and TRBJ1-4, is SQTIHQWPATLVQPVGSPLSLECTVEGTSNPNLYWYRQAAGRGLQLLFYSVGIGQISSEVPQNLSASRPQDRQFILSSKKLLLSDSGFYLCAWSLRGANEKLFFGSGTQLSVL.

The chain recombines TRBV27 with TRBJ1-1; unclear D gene. The CDR3 is 13 amino acids. Trimming cost V 5 bases and J 0 bases, with 7 bases left between them. Germline V gene sequence: CDR1 MNHEY, CDR2 SMNVEV (reference sequence). In DNA form, the CDR3 reads TGTGCCAGCAGTCCTTCGGTGAACACTGAAGCTTTCTTT. As protein: CASSPSVNTEAFF.

The V and J genes are TRBV4-1 and TRBJ2-7; maybe TRBD1 (5 bases). Germline-derived CDR1 and CDR2 are MGHRA and YSYEKL. V was clipped by 2 bases and J by 2 bases, with 16 bases between them. The CDR3 is made up of 16 amino acids. The CDR3 DNA sequence: TGCGCCAGCAGCCAAAGAACAGGCCAGGAAGCCTACGAGCAGTACTTC. Translated, it gives CASSQRTGQEAYEQYF.

The rearrangement links TRBV29-1 to TRBJ1-1, with D possibly being TRBD1 (5 bases). The CDR3 contains 13 residues. Looked up from germline, CDR1 is SQVTM and CDR2 is ANQGSEA. The V end was cut by 5 bases, the J end by 1 base, with 11 bases between. The CDR3 protein is CSVRQFTNTEAFF. As DNA, the CDR3 is TGCAGCGTTCGACAGTTTACGAACACTGAAGCTTTCTTT. Filled out from reference TRBV29-1 and TRBJ1-1, the complete variable domain reads SAVISQKPSRDICQRGTSLTIQCQVDSQVTMMFWYRQQPGQSLTLIATANQGSEATYESGFVIDKFPISRPNLTFSTLTVSNMSPEDSSIYLCSVRQFTNTEAFFGQGTRLTVV.

The genes are TRBV4-2 and TRBJ2-2; 8 nucleotides align to TRBD1. Germline V CDR1 and CDR2: LGHNA, YNFKEQ. The CDR3 is 15 amino acids. V was pared by 3 bases and J by 8 bases, with 8 bases of the junction left unmatched. CDR3 protein: CASSHGRTGRGELFF. In DNA form, the CDR3 reads TGTGCCAGCAGCCATGGCCGGACAGGGAGAGGGGAGCTGTTTTTT.

V and J are TRBV28 and TRBJ1-6; 12 nucleotides align to TRBD1. The CDR3 is 20 amino acids. Unmatched junction bases numbered 13, after V lost 7 bases and J lost 0 bases. CDR1 is MDHEN, CDR2 SYDVKM, per germline. CDR3 coding DNA: TGTGCCAGCAAACCCGGGACAGGGGGCCTTAGGAGCTCCTATAATTCACCCCTCCACTTT. Translating gives CASKPGTGGLRSSYNSPLHF.

This chain connects TRBV3-1 (or the pseudogene TRBV3-2) to TRBJ1-2; 10 positions agree with TRBD1. In germline, CDR1 is LGHDT, CDR2 YNNKEL (reference sequence). The CDR3 length is 15 residues. Trimming removed 4 bases from V and 5 bases from J; junction bases left unmatched: 7. The CDR3 loop is CASSPGTGDRYGYTF. The CDR3 DNA is TGTGCCAGCAGCCCTGGGACAGGGGATCGGTATGGCTACACCTTC.

This clone was seen once. The chain joins TRBV30 to TRBJ1-2; TRBD1 agrees at 7 bases. CDR1 is GTSNPN and CDR2 is SVGIG in the germline V gene (reference sequence). This CDR3 region has 14 residues. V shed 8 bases and J 4 bases; nucleotides not matched to a gene: 13. This CDR3 reads CAREGGTVPYGYTF. CDR3 nucleotide sequence: TGTGCCCGGGAAGGTGGGACAGTCCCCTATGGCTACACCTTC.

This clone was counted between two and nine times. The V and J genes are TRBV7-8 and TRBJ2-1; D gene unclear. The CDR3 covers 13 residues. From germline, CDR1 is SGHVS and CDR2 FQNEAQ. V lost 1 base to trimming and J lost 7 bases, with 8 bases between them. Here the CDR3 reads CASSLGFRNEQFF. The CDR3, as DNA: TGTGCCAGCAGCTTAGGGTTCAGAAATGAGCAGTTCTTC. The full variable domain, with the rest looked up from reference TRBV7-8 and TRBJ2-1, is GAGVSQSPRYKVAKRGQDVALRCDPISGHVSLFWYQQALGQGPEFLTYFQNEAQLDKSGLPSDRFFAERPEGSVSTLKIQRTQQEDSAVYLCASSLGFRNEQFFGPGTRLTVL.

On this clone itself: The sample contains more than one DNA sequence encoding this CDR3. The chain uses TRBV19 and TRBJ2-7, with 8 bases lining up with TRBD2. Germline V CDR1 and CDR2: LNHDA, SQIVND (reference sequence). Losses at the gene ends were 4 bases for V and 1 base for J; bases not matched to a gene: 6. The CDR3 covers 15 residues. The CDR3 spells CASSTSGGASYEQYF. Here the CDR3 DNA reads TGTGCCAGTAGTACGAGCGGGGGAGCGTCCTACGAGCAGTACTTC.

The J gene is TRBJ2-1, the V gene TRBV2, with 10 bases matching TRBD1. This CDR3 region has 14 residues. Trimming cost V 3 bases and J 6 bases; bases outside gene matches: 2. Germline loops: CDR1 SNHLY, CDR2 FYNNEI. The CDR3 sequence: CASSDRDRGNEQFF. CDR3 nucleotides: TGTGCCAGCAGTGATCGGGACAGGGGCAATGAGCAGTTCTTC.

J is TRBJ1-4 and V is TRBV4-1; D uncertain. The CDR3 has 15 amino acids. The V end was cut by 0 bases, the J end by 2 bases, with 7 bases between. Germline assignment: CDR1 MGHRA and CDR2 YSYEKL. DNA of the CDR3: TGCGCCAGCAGCCAAGAGGGCCGGACTAATGAAAAACTGTTTTTT. This translates into CASSQEGRTNEKLFF.